The TCR beta chain described here comes from a study of T cells after yellow fever vaccination. Across the whole study: SMART-Seq v4 Ultra Low Input handled preparation of low-cell-number fractions.

CDR3 length equals 10 residues. Trimming shortened V by 5 bases and J by 7 bases, and 6 bases separated the two germline ends. Germline V CDR1 and CDR2: DFQATT, SNEGSKA (reference sequence). 5'RACE template switching generated TCR cDNA, adding a universal primer site and UMIs. Using its own MiXCR run on the 5' RACE reads, TCRdb lists one record per CDR3 protein. The sample shows hundreds of thousands of distinct CDR3 sequences, just over 20% of them seen only once. This clonotype was observed a handful of times. The receptor was isolated from a man between 18 and 29 years old who received the YFV17D yellow fever vaccine. Material: PBMCs, obtained about 20 days after the first yellow fever vaccination. V is TRBV20-1 and J is TRBJ2-1; no definite D call. CDR3 bases: TGCAGTGCTCCGAAAAATGAGCAGTTCTTC. Protein sequence: CSAPKNEQFF.